This T cell receptor beta chain was sequenced for a study of CD8 T cells in Susac syndrome. The sequenced target, TCR beta, came from blood CD8+ and CD4+ T cells. In the multiple sclerosis control group, patients were treatment-naive and had stable or active relapsing-remitting disease. The V gene lost 5 bases and the J gene lost 1 base, with 19 bases spanning the gap. The CDR3 is made up of 17 amino acids. Germline CDR1 is SEHNR and CDR2 is FQNEAQ (reference sequence). An input of about 0.5 to 1 ug of RNA was subjected to reverse transcription using random hexamers. TCRdb recomputed calls from the immunoSEQ multiplex PCR reads with MiXCR, one row per CDR3 protein. The table shows about 200,000 distinct CDR3 sequences, with around nine tenths occurring only once.

The chain uses TRBV7-9 and TRBJ2-3, with a possible D match to TRBD2 (6 bases). Material: CD8+ T cells from PBMCs. This TCR came from a human donor with multiple sclerosis. The CDR3 protein is CASSGPWASAGTDTQYF. The CDR3 nucleotides are TGTGCCAGCAGCGGTCCCTGGGCTAGCGCGGGCACAGATACGCAGTATTTT.